The clone carrying this T cell receptor beta chain was counted many times. This entry is derived from a study of spatial heterogeneity in lung cancer. Background on the study: Sequenced follow-up PBMC samples came a median of around 2 years after resection, where available.

Germline-derived CDR1 and CDR2 are SEHNR and FQNEAQ (reference sequence). V dropped 5 bases and J dropped 6 bases, with 17 bases sitting between them. This CDR3 has 15 residues. Time point described: blood at routine non-recurrence follow-up after resection. Tumor, nontumor lung or frozen PBMC supplied whole RNA, sequenced without sorting. Every cDNA TCR molecule received its own unique molecular identifier. From the 5' RACE reads, TCRdb called clonotypes with MiXCR, one entry per CDR3 protein. Here the sample spans 72,000 or so distinct CDR3 sequences, 8% to 9% being singletons. The chain employs TRBV7-9 and TRBJ2-1; no firm D call. This specimen was PBMCs, taken at follow-up. This receptor was identified in a female donor with early-stage non-small cell lung cancer. The CDR3 sequence: CASSPRLTEGNEQFF. CDR3 DNA: TGTGCCAGCAGCCCCAGACTCACTGAAGGCAATGAGCAGTTCTTC.